Below, 26 T cell receptor beta chains from the same sample are listed, as sequenced in a study of CD8 T cells in Susac syndrome. RNA was extracted with the RNeasy kit, and a quantity of about 0.45 to 1 ug was reverse transcribed using random hexamers. TCRdb fed the immunoSEQ multiplex PCR reads into MiXCR, producing one record per CDR3 protein. The sample contains under 250,000 distinct CDR3 sequences, 94% of which appear only once. Source material: CD4+ T cells from PBMCs. Source of these receptors: a human donor with Susac syndrome.

There are a few counts of this clonotype. The chain carries TRBV11-3 and TRBJ2-7, with D perhaps matching TRBD1 (5 bases). CDR1 SGHNT and CDR2 YENEEA come from the germline V gene. The CDR3 spans 14 residues. Trimming took 0 bases from V and 0 from J, leaving 6 bases between them. The DNA of the CDR3 is TGTGCCAGCAGCTTAGACAGGGTCTCCTACGAGCAGTACTTC. Translated, it gives CASSLDRVSYEQYF.

The chain carries TRBV6-2 or TRBV6-3 and TRBJ2-5, with no clear D. The germline V gene has CDR1 MNHEY and CDR2 SVGEGT. V was shortened by 2 bases and J by 4 bases, with 11 bases between the two germline ends. This CDR3 has 14 amino acids. The CDR3 DNA reads TGTGCCAGCAGTTACAGTCGAGGATCAGAGACCCAGTACTTC. Its protein is CASSYSRGSETQYF.

The chain combines TRBV5-1 with TRBJ1-1; D remains ambiguous. Germline loops: CDR1 SGHRS, CDR2 YFSETQ. V was pared by 0 bases and J by 8 bases, with 8 bases between. The CDR3 is made up of 12 amino acids. The CDR3 nucleotides are TGCGCCAGCAGCTTGGACCTAACCGAAGCTTTCTTT. Its protein is CASSLDLTEAFF. Based on the CDR3 plus reference TRBV5-1 and TRBJ1-1, the full variable domain is KAGVTQTPRYLIKTRGQQVTLSCSPISGHRSVSWYQQTPGQGLQFLFEYFSETQRNKGNFPGRFSGRQFSNSRSEMNVSTLELGDSALYLCASSLDLTEAFFGQGTRLTVV.

This clonotype occurred once. The chain is built from TRBV6-1 and TRBJ1-1; no firm D call. There are 13 residues in the CDR3. CDR1 and CDR2 (germline): MNHNS, SASEGT. The ends were cut back, 6 bases at V and 1 base at J, with 9 bases in the middle. CDR3 protein: CASRSKPNTEAFF. The DNA for the CDR3 is TGTGCCAGCAGATCAAAGCCGAACACTGAAGCTTTCTTT.

This chain uses TRBV30 with TRBJ2-5; D unresolved. Trimming pared 1 base from V and 5 bases from J, leaving 11 bases between. The germline V gene encodes CDR1 GTSNPN and CDR2 SVGIG (reference sequence). This CDR3 spans 13 amino acids. CDR3 protein: CAWSGVVGETQYF. DNA of the CDR3: TGTGCCTGGAGTGGTGTAGTCGGTGAGACCCAGTACTTC.

The chain has TRBV16 and TRBJ1-5; D is undetermined. CDR1 is KGHSY and CDR2 is FQNENV in the germline V gene. Trimming removed 2 bases from V and 2 bases from J, with 10 bases in between. This CDR3 spans 15 amino acids. In DNA, the CDR3 is TGTGCCAGCAGCCAAGCCTCGGCAGGCAATCAGCCCCAGCATTTT. Protein product: CASSQASAGNQPQHF.

This chain connects TRBV4-3 to TRBJ1-5; D perhaps matches TRBD1 (6 bases). The germline gives CDR1 LGHNA, CDR2 YSLEER. Deletions cut 4 bases from V and 1 base from J, with 14 bases between. The CDR3 extends over 16 amino acids. Here the CDR3 reads CASSPSGAGSNQPQHF. The CDR3 DNA reads TGCGCCAGCAGCCCCTCGGGGGCAGGGAGCAATCAGCCCCAGCATTTT.

This chain connects TRBV6-6 to TRBJ2-5; TRBD2 is a possible D gene (6 bases). CDR1 MNHNY and CDR2 SVGAGI come from the germline V gene (reference sequence). This CDR3 comprises 13 residues. Trimming shortened V by 6 bases and J by 3 bases, and 11 bases separated the two germline ends. The CDR3 sequence is CASSMGLEETQYF. The CDR3 coding sequence is TGTGCCAGCAGCATGGGACTGGAAGAGACCCAGTACTTC.

The chain links TRBV3-1 to TRBJ1-2; D is unclear. Germline values: CDR1 LGHDT, CDR2 YNNKEL (reference sequence). V lost 3 bases, J lost 2 bases, and 4 bases lay in between. This CDR3 contains 12 residues. For the CDR3, the DNA is TGTGCCAGCAGCCAGCTCAACTATGGCTACACCTTC. Amino acid sequence: CASSQLNYGYTF.

This sequence joins TRBV20-1 and TRBJ2-7; 12 nucleotides agree with TRBD2. The CDR3 has 15 amino acids. The germline V gene has CDR1 DFQATT and CDR2 SNEGSKA (reference sequence). J gave up 1 base and V 4 bases, and 5 bases lay outside the gene matches. The CDR3 here is CSATRTSGISYEQYF. The CDR3 DNA follows: TGCAGTGCTACTCGGACTAGCGGGATTTCCTACGAGCAGTACTTC.

The V gene is TRBV6-5, the J gene TRBJ1-1, with D perhaps TRBD1 (5 bases). CDR1 and CDR2 (germline): MNHEY, SVGAGI. The CDR3 loop spans 15 amino acids. V shed 0 bases and J shed 5 bases, with 13 bases lying between them. The CDR3 is CASSYSDSVGTEAFF. For the CDR3, the DNA is TGTGCCAGCAGTTACTCAGACAGCGTAGGGACTGAAGCTTTCTTT.

Note on this clonotype: Germline is not matched at one junction end, which may reflect a read error. V and J are TRBV4-1 and TRBJ1-1; D might be TRBD1 (5 bases). Germline V lookup: CDR1 MGHRA, CDR2 YSYEKL. The CDR3 is 17 residues long. CDR3 loop: CASSQEGLGQGSTEAFF. The CDR3 DNA is TGCGCCAGCAGCCAAGAAGGGCTCGGGCAGGGCTCCACTGAAGCTTTTTTT.

The rearrangement joins TRBV5-6 to TRBJ1-1; TRBD1 might be the D (6 bases). The CDR3 is 15 residues long. Trimming took 4 bases from V and 1 from J, leaving 14 bases between them. Per the germline V gene, CDR1 is SGHDT and CDR2 is YYEEEE. The CDR3 nucleotides read TGTGCCAGCAGCCTACCGACAGGTCCGAACACTGAAGCTTTCTTT. It codes for CASSLPTGPNTEAFF.

V is TRBV6-5 and J is TRBJ1-6, with 9 bases aligning to TRBD1. Losses at the gene ends were 5 bases for V and 4 bases for J; bases not matched to a gene: 3. The CDR3 has 15 amino acids. The V gene's germline CDR1 is MNHEY and CDR2 SVGAGI. The DNA for the CDR3 is TGTGCCAGCAGTACAGGACAGGGGTATAATTCACCCCTCCACTTT. It is translated as CASSTGQGYNSPLHF.

The rearrangement links TRBV2 to TRBJ1-1; possibly TRBD1 for D (5 bases). Trimming cost V 7 bases and J 8 bases, with 14 bases left between them. This CDR3 spans 12 amino acids. CDR1 and CDR2 from the germline V gene are SNHLY and FYNNEI. CDR3 protein: CASTLSREEAFF. The CDR3 DNA is TGTGCCAGCACCTTATCCAGGGAGGAAGCTTTCTTT.

This rearrangement joins TRBV20-1 to TRBJ2-3, with D perhaps matching TRBD2 (6 bases). The CDR3 spans 14 residues. Trimming removed 6 bases from V and 4 bases from J, with 17 bases in between. Germline loops: CDR1 DFQATT, CDR2 SNEGSKA (reference sequence). This CDR3 is CSAPARGRPDTQYF. The CDR3 DNA reads as TGCAGTGCCCCCGCGCGGGGAAGGCCAGATACGCAGTATTTT.

The rearrangement joins TRBV27 to TRBJ1-1; 9 bases fit TRBD1. Trimming at V came to 4 bases and at J to 6 bases, leaving 6 bases not matched to a gene. Germline V lookup: CDR1 MNHEY, CDR2 SMNVEV (reference sequence). The CDR3 loop spans 14 amino acids. The CDR3 here is CASSYLQGASEAFF. In DNA, the CDR3 is TGTGCCAGCAGTTATCTACAGGGGGCCTCTGAAGCTTTCTTT.

J is TRBJ2-7 and V is TRBV28, with 7 bases lining up with TRBD2. CDR1 is MDHEN, CDR2 SYDVKM, per germline. The CDR3 extends over 12 amino acids. With 7 bases clipped from V and 3 bases from J, the junction kept 3 bases outside the gene matches. As DNA, the CDR3 is TGTGCCAGCACCGGGACTATCTACGAGCAGTACTTC. Translation: CASTGTIYEQYF.

V and J are TRBV4-2 and TRBJ2-7, with 12 bases that match TRBD2. Germline V gives CDR1 LGHNA, CDR2 YNFKEQ. The CDR3 runs 15 residues. V lost 3 bases to trimming and J lost 0 bases; unmatched junction nucleotides: 0. The CDR3 DNA reads as TGTGCCAGCAGCCAGACTAGCGGGAGCTCCTACGAGCAGTACTTC. Translation gives CASSQTSGSSYEQYF.

The rearrangement joins TRBV27 to TRBJ2-7, with 7 bases that match TRBD1. Germline V gives CDR1 MNHEY, CDR2 SMNVEV (reference sequence). V gave up 6 bases and J gave up 2 bases; unmatched junction bases: 7. CDR3 length equals 14 residues. The CDR3 spells CASRTQGLPYEQYF. The CDR3 DNA follows: TGTGCCAGCAGGACACAGGGGCTACCCTACGAGCAGTACTTC.

There are a few counts of this clonotype. The chain has TRBV14 and TRBJ2-7; D is possibly TRBD1 or TRBD2 (5 bases each). The ends were cut back, 6 bases at V and 7 bases at J, with 16 bases in the middle. The CDR3 has 13 residues. From germline, CDR1 is SGHDN and CDR2 FVKESK. CDR3 bases: TGTGCCAGCAGGGGTCCGGGGACGGGGGAGCAGTACTTC. Translating gives CASRGPGTGEQYF. Variable domain in full (rest from reference TRBV14 and TRBJ2-7): EAGVTQFPSHSVIEKGQTVTLRCDPISGHDNLYWYRRVMGKEIKFLLHFVKESKQDESGMPNNRFLAERTGGTYSTLKVQPAELEDSGVYFCASRGPGTGEQYFGPGTRLTVT.

V and J are TRBV9 and TRBJ1-2, with 9 positions matching TRBD1. Germline V CDR1 and CDR2: SGDLS, YYNGEE. This CDR3 has 13 amino acids. V lost 0 bases and J lost 7; bases outside the gene matches: 1. CDR3 sequence: CASSVGDRVGYTF. For the CDR3, the DNA is TGTGCCAGCAGCGTAGGGGACAGGGTTGGCTACACCTTC.

The J gene is TRBJ2-3, the V gene TRBV4-3, with D possibly being TRBD2 (6 bases). The CDR3 runs 15 residues. Germline CDR1 is LGHNA and CDR2 is YSLEER. Trimming took off 1 base at V and 2 bases at J, with 10 bases between the two ends. CDR3 residues: CASSQVRGLTDTQYF. The CDR3 DNA follows: TGCGCCAGCAGCCAAGTAAGGGGACTCACAGATACGCAGTATTTT.

The genes are TRBV4-3 and TRBJ1-2, with D hard to call. V was clipped by 0 bases and J by 3 bases, with 5 bases between them. CDR1 is LGHNA and CDR2 is YSLEER in the germline V gene. CDR3 length: 13 amino acids. CDR3 in amino acids: CASSQEVDYGYTF. CDR3 coding DNA: TGCGCCAGCAGCCAAGAGGTCGACTATGGCTACACCTTC.

The chain carries TRBV7-2 and TRBJ2-1, with D uncertain. Trimming pared 1 base from V and 10 bases from J, leaving 8 bases between. The CDR3 length is 12 residues. CDR1 and CDR2 from the germline V gene are SGHTA and FQGNSA. The chain's CDR3 is CASSLGEREQFF. The CDR3 DNA follows: TGTGCCAGCAGCTTAGGTGAGAGGGAGCAGTTCTTC. Drawing the rest from reference TRBV7-2 and TRBJ2-1, the complete variable domain is GAGVSQSPSNKVTEKGKDVELRCDPISGHTALYWYRQSLGQGLEFLIYFQGNSAPDKSGLPSDRFSAERTGGSVSTLTIQRTQQEDSAVYLCASSLGEREQFFGPGTRLTVL.

The chain couples TRBV5-6 to TRBJ1-5; D might be TRBD1 (6 bases). Trimming left V 4 bases short and J 0 bases short, with 14 bases between. The CDR3 covers 16 residues. Germline CDR1 and CDR2: SGHDT and YYEEEE. CDR3 protein: CASSERGFYSNQPQHF. In DNA form, the CDR3 reads TGTGCCAGCAGCGAGAGGGGGTTTTATAGCAATCAGCCCCAGCATTTT.